The T cell receptor beta chain described here comes from a study of blood T cell repertoires in COVID-19. In the study's own analysis: Estimates of nucleated cell counts were drawn from the amplification of reference gene primers. The repertoire was sequenced with immunoSEQ multiplex PCR; TCRdb's copy has only in-frame clones and lacks some. Clone size and V and J calls were adopted from that table, with D and trimming inferred from the DNA. The data show roughly 400,000 clones, roughly nine tenths seen once. Participants, about 18 to 90 years old, spanned some 23 US areas. Cohorts were determined from participant-reported clinical history. Exposed volunteers were people who met a COVID-19 case within 2 weeks before study entry. This TCR was recovered from a middle-aged woman who had been exposed to COVID-19. The sample comprised PBMCs or T cells enriched from blood (not recorded which).

CDR3 DNA: TGTGCCAGCAGCCCCCAGGACTGGGCGGGGGCTGAAGCTTTCTTT. Its protein is CASSPQDWAGAEAFF. V is TRBV9 and J is TRBJ1-1; D is perhaps TRBD1 (5 bases). CDR3 length: 15 amino acids. V lost 4 bases, J lost 6 bases, and 19 bases lay in between. CDR1 is SGDLS and CDR2 is YYNGEE in the germline V gene.